The text below deals with one T cell receptor beta chain. Its cognate antigen is unknown. The data originate from a study of Tregs in tolerant kidney transplant recipients. General study points: Some patients' samples used different primers over time, so nucleotide sequences weren't comparable.

Looked up from germline, CDR1 is SQVTM and CDR2 is ANQGSEA. Trimming took off 3 bases at V and 3 bases at J, with 11 bases between the two ends. The CDR3 is 13 residues long. Profiling relied on immunoSEQ multiplex PCR, and the TCRdb table lists in-frame clones only, not all of them. The sample lists tens of thousands of clones, less than 90% occurring once. Sequenced material: CD4+ T cells from blood, taken before the transplant. The TCR sequence derives from a human donor who received a combined kidney and bone marrow transplant. V is TRBV29-1 and J is TRBJ2-5; D remains ambiguous. Here the CDR3 reads CSVDGSGEETQYF. The CDR3 DNA follows: TGCAGCGTTGATGGGTCCGGAGAAGAGACCCAGTACTTC. The full variable domain, in which reference TRBV29-1 and TRBJ2-5 provide the parts outside the CDR3, is SAVISQKPSRDICQRGTSLTIQCQVDSQVTMMFWYRQQPGQSLTLIATANQGSEATYESGFVIDKFPISRPNLTFSTLTVSNMSPEDSSIYLCSVDGSGEETQYFGPGTRLLVL.